Shown below are 26 T cell receptor beta chains from a single sample sequenced in a study of shared clonotypes between healthy human individuals (dated by TCRdb to between 2020 and 2021). The library was obtained by the immunoSEQ multiplex PCR assay. Sourced from immuneACCESS, this table was stored by TCRdb with only in-frame sequences that have V and J called. A share of the clones is absent; for the studies checked, an unresolved V gene accounts for under half, and the remainder has no known explanation. This sample holds approximately 2.1 million clones; roughly 93% were observed only once. The biggest ten clones account for 0.39% of the sample. What was sequenced was naive CD4+ T cells from PBMCs. Read against the paper, the sample's cell subset or site label means: CD45RA+ positively selected. These receptors came from a man aged 18-30 years in good health. Some clones in this sample may be carry-over from other donors' samples.

A word on this clone: Other DNA variants within this sample encode the same CDR3. The J gene is TRBJ2-7, the V gene TRBV28, with 12 positions matching TRBD2. The germline V gene has CDR1 MDHEN and CDR2 SYDVKM. V dropped 4 bases and J dropped 0; count of bases not matched to a gene: 4. The CDR3 sequence is 16 residues long. This chain's CDR3 is CASSSGLAGSSYEQYF. The CDR3 bases are TGTGCCAGCAGTTCTGGACTAGCGGGAAGCTCCTACGAGCAGTACTTC.

The chain couples TRBV5-4 to TRBJ1-2; 7 bases are a match to TRBD1. The CDR3 loop spans 12 amino acids. The germline CDR1 and CDR2 sequences are SGHNT and YYREEE (reference sequence). V lost 5 bases, J lost 8 bases, and 6 bases stayed unmatched. The CDR3 is CASRRTGEGYTF. DNA for the CDR3: TGTGCCAGCAGGCGGACAGGAGAAGGCTACACCTTC.

CDR3 loop: CASSSTGGLNIQYF. In nucleotides, the CDR3 is TGTGCCAGCAGTTCGACAGGGGGCTTGAACATTCAGTACTTC. The rearrangement links TRBV6-5 to TRBJ2-4; 10 bases fit TRBD1. In germline, CDR1 is MNHEY, CDR2 SVGAGI. J gave up 7 bases and V 4 bases, and 4 bases lay outside the gene matches. The CDR3 runs 14 residues.

The V and J genes are TRBV18 and TRBJ2-7; perhaps D is TRBD1 or TRBD2 (5 bases each). The CDR3 consists of 15 residues. Germline CDR1 KGHSH, CDR2 LQKENI. Trimming removed 5 bases from V and 3 bases from J, with 17 bases in between. The CDR3 nucleotides read TGTGCCAGCTCAACCTACCCGGGACGGGACTACGAGCAGTACTTC. Translating gives CASSTYPGRDYEQYF.

The rearrangement uses TRBV18 and TRBJ2-7; the match to TRBD2 covers 10 bases. Germline CDR1 reads KGHSH; CDR2 reads LQKENI. CDR3 size: 15 residues. Trimming took 4 bases from V and 2 from J; bases not matched to a gene: 5. CDR3 loop: CASSLGGTSAYEQYF. For the CDR3, the DNA is TGTGCCAGCTCACTAGGTGGGACTAGCGCCTACGAGCAGTACTTC.

Details on this clone: This sample also contains other DNA sequences that code for the same CDR3. This chain joins TRBV5-1 and TRBJ2-5; D may match TRBD1 or TRBD2 (5 bases each). With 0 bases removed from V and 3 bases from J, the gap between germline ends came to 6 bases. This CDR3 has 13 amino acids. Germline V gene lookup returns CDR1 SGHRS and CDR2 YFSETQ. Here the CDR3 reads CASSLVGEETQYF. In DNA form, the CDR3 reads TGCGCCAGCAGCTTGGTGGGGGAAGAGACCCAGTACTTC.

The rearrangement links TRBV18 to TRBJ2-3; D gene uncertain. There are 14 residues in the CDR3. V gave up 1 base and J gave up 0 bases, with 5 bases separating them. The V gene's germline CDR1 is KGHSH and CDR2 LQKENI. This chain's CDR3 is CASSPQLSTDTQYF. The CDR3 nucleotides read TGTGCCAGCTCACCACAGCTTAGCACAGATACGCAGTATTTT.

The chain combines TRBV6-5 with TRBJ2-7, with TRBD1 matching 7 bases. In germline, CDR1 is MNHEY, CDR2 SVGAGI. V was pared by 2 bases and J by 2 bases, with 3 bases of the junction left unmatched. CDR3 length: 14 amino acids. The CDR3 here is CASSYRDSAYEQYF. DNA of the CDR3: TGTGCCAGCAGTTACCGGGACAGTGCCTACGAGCAGTACTTC.

In its sample, this clone was seen once. CDR3 DNA: TGCGCCAGCAGCCAAGTGGGTCCTAGCGGGAGGGCAGATACGCAGTATTTT. Translation gives CASSQVGPSGRADTQYF. The chain joins TRBV4-1 to TRBJ2-3, with 12 bases aligning to TRBD2. CDR1 and CDR2 from the germline V gene are MGHRA and YSYEKL. The CDR3 sequence is 17 residues long. Trimming took 1 base from V and 4 from J; bases not matched to a gene: 6.

The chain is built from TRBV6-5 and TRBJ1-3; possibly TRBD1 for D (5 bases). This CDR3 contains 15 residues. The V end was cut by 6 bases, the J end by 0 bases, with 12 bases between. From germline, CDR1 is MNHEY and CDR2 SVGAGI. The CDR3 loop is CASSITGNSGNTIYF. CDR3 DNA: TGTGCCAGCAGCATTACAGGCAACTCTGGAAACACCATATATTTT.

The rearrangement uses TRBV28 and TRBJ2-3, with 9 bases fitting TRBD2. The germline V gene encodes CDR1 MDHEN and CDR2 SYDVKM. V shed 5 bases and J 5 bases; nucleotides not matched to a gene: 14. The CDR3 length is 17 residues. The CDR3 protein is CASSPLGVAGAVDTQYF. The CDR3 DNA reads as TGTGCCAGCAGTCCACTTGGAGTAGCGGGAGCGGTAGATACGCAGTATTTT. The full variable domain, in which reference TRBV28 and TRBJ2-3 provide the parts outside the CDR3, is DVKVTQSSRYLVKRTGEKVFLECVQDMDHENMFWYRQDPGLGLRLIYFSYDVKMKEKGDIPEGYSVSREKKERFSLILESASTNQTSMYLCASSPLGVAGAVDTQYFGPGTRLTVL.

This clone was seen just once. The rearrangement uses TRBV5-4 and TRBJ1-2; D is possibly TRBD1 (5 bases). Germline V gene data show CDR1 as SGHNT and CDR2 as YYREEE (reference sequence). V shed 0 bases and J shed 4 bases, with 13 bases lying between them. The CDR3 is 15 residues long. As DNA, the CDR3 is TGTGCCAGCAGCTTGGTCGGCAGGGTGGTCTATGGCTACACCTTC. It specifies CASSLVGRVVYGYTF.

The V and J genes are TRBV19 and TRBJ2-3, with 9 bases matching TRBD1. Trimming cost V 4 bases and J 6 bases; bases outside gene matches: 5. This CDR3 spans 14 amino acids. CDR1 and CDR2 from the germline V gene are LNHDA and SQIVND (reference sequence). As DNA, the CDR3 is TGTGCCAGTAGTACCTGGACAGGGGCGGATACGCAGTATTTT. Its protein product is CASSTWTGADTQYF.

This clone has only one observation. This chain joins TRBV5-4 and TRBJ1-1, with D hard to call. Germline lookup yields CDR1 SGHNT and CDR2 YYREEE (reference sequence). This CDR3 has 11 residues. V was cut by 4 bases and J by 6 bases, with 7 bases left in between. CDR3 sequence: CASSDSAEAFF. As DNA, the CDR3 is TGTGCCAGCAGCGATAGTGCTGAAGCTTTCTTT.

V gene TRBV5-1 combines with J gene TRBJ1-5, with TRBD1 as a possible D gene (5 bases). Between the trimmed V and J ends, which lost 3 bases and 7 bases, there was a span of 11 bases. This CDR3 has 13 residues. Germline-derived CDR1 and CDR2 are SGHRS and YFSETQ. The CDR3 DNA reads TGCGCCAGCAGCTCAATCCCAGGGCAGCCCCAGCATTTT. It specifies CASSSIPGQPQHF.

The chain combines TRBV15 with TRBJ2-1, with D unclear. The CDR3 contains 13 residues. V was trimmed by 0 bases and J by 2 bases, leaving 2 bases between them. Looked up from germline, CDR1 is LNHNV and CDR2 is YYDKDF (reference sequence). The CDR3 protein is CATSRDAYNEQFF. DNA of the CDR3: TGTGCCACCAGCAGAGATGCCTACAATGAGCAGTTCTTC.

The chain has TRBV5-8 and TRBJ1-5; D is unclear. The CDR3 has 13 amino acids. Per the germline V gene, CDR1 is SGHTS and CDR2 is YDEGEE. The germline V and J ends were trimmed by 0 bases and 7 bases, with 8 bases remaining between them. Here the CDR3 reads CASSLVEDQPQHF. CDR3 in DNA: TGTGCCAGCAGCTTGGTAGAGGACCAGCCCCAGCATTTT.

V gene TRBV19 combines with J gene TRBJ1-2; D ambiguous. Trimming stripped 1 base from V and 4 bases from J, with 10 bases between. Germline loops: CDR1 LNHDA, CDR2 SQIVND (reference sequence). This CDR3 has 14 amino acids. The CDR3 region is CASSIGRSFYGYTF. CDR3 nucleotides: TGTGCCAGTAGTATAGGGCGCAGTTTCTATGGCTACACCTTC.

About this clone: Additional DNA sequences in this sample encode the identical CDR3. V gene TRBV7-2 combines with J gene TRBJ2-3; D gene uncertain. The germline V gene has CDR1 SGHTA and CDR2 FQGNSA. Trimming took 0 bases from V and 1 from J, leaving 5 bases between them. The CDR3 consists of 14 residues. CDR3 protein: CASSLAGGTDTQYF. The CDR3 nucleotides are TGTGCCAGCAGCTTAGCGGGTGGCACAGATACGCAGTATTTT.

The gene calls are TRBV27 and TRBJ2-7; weak D call: TRBD2 (6 bases). Germline CDR1 is MNHEY and CDR2 is SMNVEV (reference sequence). This CDR3 contains 16 residues. With 4 bases removed from V and 0 bases from J, the gap between germline ends came to 16 bases. The CDR3 sequence is CASSSVWDSYSYEQYF. DNA of the CDR3: TGTGCCAGCAGTTCGGTTTGGGACTCCTACTCCTACGAGCAGTACTTC.

On this clone: The same CDR3 can be traced to other DNA sequences in this sample. The chain has TRBV7-9 and TRBJ1-1, with a tentative D call TRBD1 (6 bases). Germline CDR1 SEHNR, CDR2 FQNEAQ (reference sequence). The CDR3 loop spans 13 amino acids. The V end lost 4 bases, the J end lost 2 bases, and 8 bases lay between the germline ends. Here the CDR3 reads CASSWGANTEAFF. The CDR3 bases are TGTGCCAGCAGCTGGGGGGCTAACACTGAAGCTTTCTTT.

V gene TRBV29-1 combines with J gene TRBJ1-1; no clear D. V was trimmed by 0 bases and J by 7 bases, leaving 18 bases between them. The CDR3 has 15 residues. The germline V gene encodes CDR1 SQVTM and CDR2 ANQGSEA. This CDR3 reads CSVEDPSRVGLEAFF. The CDR3, as DNA: TGCAGCGTTGAAGATCCGAGTCGGGTCGGGCTTGAAGCTTTCTTT. The full variable domain, completed using reference TRBV29-1 and TRBJ1-1, is SAVISQKPSRDICQRGTSLTIQCQVDSQVTMMFWYRQQPGQSLTLIATANQGSEATYESGFVIDKFPISRPNLTFSTLTVSNMSPEDSSIYLCSVEDPSRVGLEAFFGQGTRLTVV.

The chain links TRBV5-1 to TRBJ2-5, with 7 bases lining up with TRBD2. Germline V CDR1 and CDR2: SGHRS, YFSETQ. Unmatched junction bases numbered 10, after V lost 0 bases and J lost 5 bases. The CDR3 consists of 16 residues. CDR3: CASSLAEAGVVETQYF. The CDR3 DNA is TGCGCCAGCAGCTTGGCCGAGGCGGGAGTTGTGGAGACCCAGTACTTC.

This sequence joins TRBV5-8 and TRBJ2-7; D is unclear. CDR3 size: 16 residues. Germline-derived CDR1 and CDR2 are SGHTS and YDEGEE. Trimming left V 0 bases short and J 2 bases short, with 15 bases between. The CDR3: CASSLVGALITYEQYF. CDR3 nucleotide sequence: TGTGCCAGCAGCTTGGTAGGCGCGCTGATTACCTACGAGCAGTACTTC. Complete variable domain (other parts from reference TRBV5-8 and TRBJ2-7): EAGVTQSPTHLIKTRGQQATLRCSPISGHTSVYWYQQALGLGLQFLLWYDEGEERNRGNFPPRFSGRQFPNYSSELNVNALELEDSALYLCASSLVGALITYEQYFGPGTRLTVT.

CDR3 sequence: CASSPPTDTEAFF. For the CDR3, the DNA is TGTGCCAGCAGTCCCCCGACGGACACTGAAGCTTTCTTT. This chain connects TRBV28 to TRBJ1-1; D gene uncertain. This CDR3 is built from 13 residues. The germline gives CDR1 MDHEN, CDR2 SYDVKM. V dropped 5 bases and J dropped 3 bases, with 10 bases sitting between them.

The chain employs TRBV19 and TRBJ1-2; D is possibly TRBD1 (6 bases). CDR1 is LNHDA, CDR2 SQIVND, per germline (reference sequence). There are 12 residues in the CDR3. V lost 7 bases to trimming and J lost 4 bases, with 10 bases between them. CDR3 sequence (DNA): TGTGCCAGTACGGGACAAGTCTATGGCTACACCTTC. Its translation: CASTGQVYGYTF.